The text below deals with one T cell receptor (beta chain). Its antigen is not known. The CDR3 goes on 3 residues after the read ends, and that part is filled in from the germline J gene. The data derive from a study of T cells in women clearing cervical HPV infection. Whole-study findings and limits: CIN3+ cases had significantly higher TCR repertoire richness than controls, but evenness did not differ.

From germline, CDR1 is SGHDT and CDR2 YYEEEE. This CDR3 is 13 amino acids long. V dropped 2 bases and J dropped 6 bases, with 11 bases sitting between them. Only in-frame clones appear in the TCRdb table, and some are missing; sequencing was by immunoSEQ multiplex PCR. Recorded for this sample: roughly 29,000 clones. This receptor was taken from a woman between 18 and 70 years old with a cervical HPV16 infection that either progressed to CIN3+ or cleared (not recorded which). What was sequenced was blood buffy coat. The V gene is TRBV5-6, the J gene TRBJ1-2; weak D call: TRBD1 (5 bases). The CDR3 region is CASSFPGTHGYTF. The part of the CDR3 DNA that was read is TGTGCCAGCAGCTTCCCAGGGACTCATGGC.